This TCR beta chain was sequenced in a study of CD8 T cells in Susac syndrome. It was with random hexamers that 0.5 to 1 ug RNA was reverse transcribed. An immunoSEQ multiplex PCR amplified TCR beta CDR3 over 54 Vbeta and 13 Jbeta. One entry per CDR3 protein, called by TCRdb with MiXCR from the immunoSEQ multiplex PCR reads. The sample lists 250,000 to 300,000 distinct CDR3 sequences; about 82% were seen once. It was treatment-naive patients with stable or active relapsing-remitting disease who made up the multiple sclerosis controls. There are 15 residues in the CDR3. From germline, CDR1 is MNHEY and CDR2 SMNVEV (reference sequence). V gave up 5 bases and J gave up 7 bases, with 18 bases separating them.

The sequenced sample was CD8+ T cells from PBMCs. The chain joins TRBV27 to TRBJ1-5; D gene ambiguous. The clonotype comes from a human donor with multiple sclerosis. CDR3 DNA sequence: TGTGCCAGCAGTCCAGACCCCGCACAAAGGCAGCCCCAGCATTTT. It specifies CASSPDPAQRQPQHF.